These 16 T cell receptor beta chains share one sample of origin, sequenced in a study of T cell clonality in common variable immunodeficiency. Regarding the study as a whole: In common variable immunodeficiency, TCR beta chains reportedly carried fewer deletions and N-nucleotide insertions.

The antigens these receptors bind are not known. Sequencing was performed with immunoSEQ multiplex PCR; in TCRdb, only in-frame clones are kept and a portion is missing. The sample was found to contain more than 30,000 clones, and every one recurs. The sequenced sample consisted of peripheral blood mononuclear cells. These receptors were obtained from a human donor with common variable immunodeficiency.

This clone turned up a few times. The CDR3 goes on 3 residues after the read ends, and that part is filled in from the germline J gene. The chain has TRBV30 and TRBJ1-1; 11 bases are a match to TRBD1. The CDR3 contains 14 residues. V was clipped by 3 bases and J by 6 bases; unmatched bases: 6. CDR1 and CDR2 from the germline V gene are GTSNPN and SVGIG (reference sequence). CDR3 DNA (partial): TGTGCCTGGAGGGACAGGGGGCGAGGTCCTGAA. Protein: CAWRDRGRGPE. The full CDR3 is CAWRDRGRGPEAFF.

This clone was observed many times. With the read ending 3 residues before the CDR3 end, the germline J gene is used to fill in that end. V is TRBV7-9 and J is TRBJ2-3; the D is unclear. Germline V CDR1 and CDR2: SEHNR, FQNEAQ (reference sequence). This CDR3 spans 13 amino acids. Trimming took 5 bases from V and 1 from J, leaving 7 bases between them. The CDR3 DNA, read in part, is TGTGCCAGCAGCGTACCGGGCACAGATACG. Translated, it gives CASSVPGTDT. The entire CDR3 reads CASSVPGTDTQYF.

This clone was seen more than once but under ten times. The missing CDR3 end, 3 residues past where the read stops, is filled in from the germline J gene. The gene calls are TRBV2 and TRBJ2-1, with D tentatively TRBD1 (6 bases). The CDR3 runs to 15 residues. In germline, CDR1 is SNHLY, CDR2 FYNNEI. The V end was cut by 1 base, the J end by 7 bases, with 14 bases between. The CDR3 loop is CASSEETGPVNEQFF. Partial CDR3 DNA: TGTGCCAGCAGTGAAGAGACAGGACCGGTGAATGAG.

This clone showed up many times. The CDR3 DNA, read in part, is TGTGCCAGCAGCTCACGAAGGGAGAGGGGGAATGAG. This translates into CASSSRRERGNE. The CDR3 in its entirety is CASSSRRERGNEQFF. The chain is built from TRBV11-2 and TRBJ2-1; tentatively, D is TRBD1 (6 bases). The read ends 3 residues early relative to the CDR3; the germline J gene fills the gap. CDR1 is SGHAT, CDR2 FQNNGV, per germline. V lost 4 bases and J 7 bases, leaving 17 bases between the germline ends. CDR3 length equals 15 residues.

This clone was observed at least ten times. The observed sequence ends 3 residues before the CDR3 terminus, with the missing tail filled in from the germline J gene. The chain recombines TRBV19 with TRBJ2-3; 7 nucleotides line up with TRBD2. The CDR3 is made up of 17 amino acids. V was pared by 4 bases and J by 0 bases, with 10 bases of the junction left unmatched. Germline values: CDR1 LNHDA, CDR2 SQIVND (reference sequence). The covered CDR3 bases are TGTGCCAGTAGTACCACAAGACCGGGACTAAGCACAGATACG. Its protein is CASSTTRPGLSTDT. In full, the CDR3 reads CASSTTRPGLSTDTQYF.

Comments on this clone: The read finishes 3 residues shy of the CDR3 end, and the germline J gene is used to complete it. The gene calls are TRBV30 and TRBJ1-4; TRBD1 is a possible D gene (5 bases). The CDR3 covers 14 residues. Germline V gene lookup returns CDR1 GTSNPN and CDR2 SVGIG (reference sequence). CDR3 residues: CAWGGWARSRELFF. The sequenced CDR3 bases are TGTGCCTGGGGGGGGTGGGCCAGGAGCCGGGAA.

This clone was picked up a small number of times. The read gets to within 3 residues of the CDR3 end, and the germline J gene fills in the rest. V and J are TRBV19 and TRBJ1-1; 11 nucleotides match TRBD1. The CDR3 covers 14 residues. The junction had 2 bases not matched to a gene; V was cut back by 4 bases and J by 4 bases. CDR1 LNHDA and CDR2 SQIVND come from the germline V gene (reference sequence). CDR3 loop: CASSKGQGVTEAFF. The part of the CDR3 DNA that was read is TGTGCCAGTAGTAAGGGACAGGGGGTCACTGAA.

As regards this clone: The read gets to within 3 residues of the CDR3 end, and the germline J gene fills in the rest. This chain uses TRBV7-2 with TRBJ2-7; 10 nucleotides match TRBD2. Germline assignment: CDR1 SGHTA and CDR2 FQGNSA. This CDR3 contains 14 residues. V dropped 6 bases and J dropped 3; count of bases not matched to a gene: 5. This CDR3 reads CASRPGLAFYEQYF. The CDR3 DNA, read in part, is TGTGCCAGCAGGCCGGGACTAGCGTTCTACGAG. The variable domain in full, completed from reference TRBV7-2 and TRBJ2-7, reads GAGVSQSPSNKVTEKGKDVELRCDPISGHTALYWYRQSLGQGLEFLIYFQGNSAPDKSGLPSDRFSAERTGGSVSTLTIQRTQQEDSAVYLCASRPGLAFYEQYFGPGTRLTVT.

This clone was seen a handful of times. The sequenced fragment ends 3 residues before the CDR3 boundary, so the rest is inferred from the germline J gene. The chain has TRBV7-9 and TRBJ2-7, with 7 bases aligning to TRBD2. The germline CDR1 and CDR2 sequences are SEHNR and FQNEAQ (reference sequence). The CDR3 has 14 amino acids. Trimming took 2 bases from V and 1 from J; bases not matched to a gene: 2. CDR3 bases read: TGTGCCAGCAGCTTACAGGGAGGGTCCTACGAG. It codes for CASSLQGGSYE. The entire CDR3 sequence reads CASSLQGGSYEQYF.

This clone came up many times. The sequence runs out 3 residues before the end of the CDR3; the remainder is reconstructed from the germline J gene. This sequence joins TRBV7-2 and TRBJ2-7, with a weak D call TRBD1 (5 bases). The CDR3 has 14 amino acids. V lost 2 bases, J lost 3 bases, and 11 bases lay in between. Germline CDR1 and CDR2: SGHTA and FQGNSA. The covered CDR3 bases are TGTGCCAGCAGCTTAAGTGACAGAAGCTACGAG. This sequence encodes CASSLSDRSYE. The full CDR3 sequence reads CASSLSDRSYEQYF. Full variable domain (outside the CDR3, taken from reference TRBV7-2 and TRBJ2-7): GAGVSQSPSNKVTEKGKDVELRCDPISGHTALYWYRQSLGQGLEFLIYFQGNSAPDKSGLPSDRFSAERTGGSVSTLTIQRTQQEDSAVYLCASSLSDRSYEQYFGPGTRLTVT.

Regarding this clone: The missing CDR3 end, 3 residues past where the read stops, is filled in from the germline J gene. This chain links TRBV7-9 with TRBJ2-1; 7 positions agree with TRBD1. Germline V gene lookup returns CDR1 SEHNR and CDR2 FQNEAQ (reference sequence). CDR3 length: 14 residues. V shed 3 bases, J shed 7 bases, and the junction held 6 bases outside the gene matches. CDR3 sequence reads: CASSLIGGTNEQFF. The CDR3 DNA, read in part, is TGTGCCAGCAGCTTGATAGGGGGCACAAATGAG.

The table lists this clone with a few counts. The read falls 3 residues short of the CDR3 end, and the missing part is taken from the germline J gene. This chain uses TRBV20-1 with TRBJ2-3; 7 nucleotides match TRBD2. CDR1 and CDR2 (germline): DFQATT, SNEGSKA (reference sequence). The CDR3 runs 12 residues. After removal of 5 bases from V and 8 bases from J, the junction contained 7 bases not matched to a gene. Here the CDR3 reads CSAGAGEITQYF. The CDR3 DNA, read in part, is TGCAGTGCTGGGGCGGGGGAAATTACG.

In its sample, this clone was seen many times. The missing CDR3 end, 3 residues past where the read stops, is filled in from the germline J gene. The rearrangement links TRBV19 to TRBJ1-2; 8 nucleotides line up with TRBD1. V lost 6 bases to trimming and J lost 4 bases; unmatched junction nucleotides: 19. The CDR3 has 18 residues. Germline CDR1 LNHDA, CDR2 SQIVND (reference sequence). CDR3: CASREWSDRVDSGYGYTF. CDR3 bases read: TGTGCCAGTAGAGAGTGGTCGGACAGGGTAGATTCCGGCTATGGC. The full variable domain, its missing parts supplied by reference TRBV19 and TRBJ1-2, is DGGITQSPKYLFRKEGQNVTLSCEQNLNHDAMYWYRQDPGQGLRLIYYSQIVNDFQKGDIAEGYSVSREKKESFPLTVTSAQKNPTAFYLCASREWSDRVDSGYGYTFGSGTRLTVV.

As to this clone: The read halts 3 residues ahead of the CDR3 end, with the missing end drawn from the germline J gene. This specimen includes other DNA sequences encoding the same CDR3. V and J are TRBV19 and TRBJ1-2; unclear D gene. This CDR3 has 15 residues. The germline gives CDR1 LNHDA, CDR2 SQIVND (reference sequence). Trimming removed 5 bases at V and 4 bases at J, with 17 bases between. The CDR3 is CASSFLPGTGYGYTF. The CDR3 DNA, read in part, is TGTGCCAGTAGTTTCCTTCCGGGTACTGGCTATGGC.

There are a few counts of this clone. CDR3 region: CASSPGAGGPDTQYF. The CDR3 bases that were read are TGTGCCAGCTCACCAGGAGCGGGGGGGCCGGATACG. The chain recombines TRBV18 with TRBJ2-3; 10 positions agree with TRBD2. The CDR3 end lies 3 residues beyond the end of the read and is filled in from the germline J gene. Germline trimming cut 2 bases from V and 6 bases from J; bases unmatched to any gene: 5. This CDR3 has 15 residues. Germline V gene lookup returns CDR1 KGHSH and CDR2 LQKENI.

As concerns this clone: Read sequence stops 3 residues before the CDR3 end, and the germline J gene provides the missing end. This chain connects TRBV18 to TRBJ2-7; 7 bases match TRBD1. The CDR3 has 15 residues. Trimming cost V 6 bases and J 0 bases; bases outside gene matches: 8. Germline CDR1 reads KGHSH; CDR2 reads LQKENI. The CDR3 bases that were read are TGTGCCAGCTCCCCGGTGGGGGACAGCTCCTACGAG. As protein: CASSPVGDSSYE. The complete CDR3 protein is CASSPVGDSSYEQYF.